A selection of T cell receptor beta chains follows, all from one sample in a study of blood T cell repertoires in COVID-19. The assay was immunoSEQ multiplex PCR, and TCRdb's table has in-frame clones only and misses some. The table shows 200,000 to 300,000 clones, with around 90% occurring only once. Sequenced input: peripheral blood. The source is a man older than 75 with acute or convalescent COVID-19. CDR3s include the opening cysteine and the closing phenylalanine or tryptophan. The D gene is left open where the match is weak. Clone size is not always given. Where it is, it says once, few, many or a class for expanded clones.

D gene,J gene,clone size,V gene,CDR3 DNA,CDR3 protein
NA,TRBJ2-1,once,TRBV29-1,TGCAGCGTGGGGGGGCAGCAGCGGGGCCTTTACAATGAGCAGTTCTTC,CSVGGQQRGLYNEQFF
NA,TRBJ2-5,NA,TRBV27,TGTGCCAGTTCGACTTGGACTCTAGGGCAAGAGACCCAGTACTTC,CASSTWTLGQETQYF
TRBD1,TRBJ1-2,NA,TRBV5-6,TGTGCCAGCAGCTTTTACTCGGACAGGTTTTATGGCTACACCTTC,CASSFYSDRFYGYTF
NA,TRBJ2-5,NA,TRBV7-2,TGTGCCAGCAGCTTACTAGCGCAACAACAAGAGACCCAGTACTTC,CASSLLAQQQETQYF
TRBD1,TRBJ1-2,NA,TRBV28,TGTGCCAGCAGTCTGAATCCGACAGGGTATAACTATGGCTACACCTTC,CASSLNPTGYNYGYTF
TRBD2,TRBJ2-6,NA,TRBV27,TGTGCCAGCAGTTTATCGACGGGACTAGCTGCGATCTCTGGGGCCAACGTCCTGACTTTC,CASSLSTGLAAISGANVLTF
NA,TRBJ1-5,NA,TRBV19,TGTGCCAGTAGTAGTTTTGGCAGGATGAGCAATCAGCCCCAGCATTTT,CASSSFGRMSNQPQHF
TRBD1,TRBJ2-3,NA,TRBV6-5,TGTGCCAGCAGTTACTCCGGACAGGGGGCAACAGATACGCAGTATTTT,CASSYSGQGATDTQYF
TRBD2,TRBJ2-3,NA,TRBV24-1,TGTGCCACCAGTACTAGCGGGGACCGCACAGATACGCAGTATTTT,CATSTSGDRTDTQYF
NA,TRBJ1-2,NA,TRBV19,TGTGCCAGTAGACAGGACCTAGGGGGTGGCTACACCTTC,CASRQDLGGGYTF
NA,TRBJ2-1,NA,TRBV2,TGTGCCAGCAGTGAAGAGGAGGGTCCTTCCTACAATGAGCAGTTCTTC,CASSEEEGPSYNEQFF
NA,TRBJ2-1,NA,TRBV29-1,TGCAGCGTTTTCAACTCCTACAATGAGCAGTTCTTC,CSVFNSYNEQFF
NA,TRBJ1-1,NA,TRBV6-6,TGTGCCAGCAGTCACCCCGGACAGTTCTTTGAAGCTTTCTTT,CASSHPGQFFEAFF
TRBD1,TRBJ1-2,NA,TRBV19,TGTGCCAGTAGCCATCAGGGGGGTGACTATGGCTACACCTTC,CASSHQGGDYGYTF
NA,TRBJ2-5,NA,TRBV9,TGTGCCAGCAGCCCCATTAGAGGGGGAGGGGGAGAGACCCAGTACTTC,CASSPIRGGGGETQYF
NA,TRBJ2-1,once,TRBV28,TGTGCCAGTACGGCCTCCGGGATATACAATGAGCAGTTCTTC,CASTASGIYNEQFF
TRBD1,TRBJ1-1,NA,TRBV3-1/TRBV3-2,TGTGCCAGCAGCCCAGGGACAGGAGTGGGCACTGAAGCTTTCTTT,CASSPGTGVGTEAFF
NA,TRBJ2-1,NA,TRBV7-9,TGTGCCAGCAGGGCGGCCCAAAATGCCTACAATGAGCAGTTCTTC,CASRAAQNAYNEQFF
NA,TRBJ2-7,once,TRBV7-9,TGTGCCAGCAGCTTAAGGCTGGGTTCTCGGGACGAGCAGTACTTC,CASSLRLGSRDEQYF
TRBD1,TRBJ1-2,NA,TRBV6-2/TRBV6-3,TGTGCCAGCAGCCCCGGGACAGGGGTTGGCTACACCTTC,CASSPGTGVGYTF
TRBD2,TRBJ2-1,NA,TRBV28,TGTGCCAGCAGTTTAATGGCGACTAGCGGGAGTTCGTATGAGCAGTTCTTC,CASSLMATSGSSYEQFF
NA,TRBJ1-5,NA,TRBV6-5,TGTGCCAGCGGGCAGAGAATGAATCAGCCCCAGCATTTT,CASGQRMNQPQHF
TRBD2,TRBJ2-1,few,TRBV24-1,TGTGCCACCAGTGACCGAAGCGGGAGAGGGGGGTACAATGAGCAGTTCTTC,CATSDRSGRGGYNEQFF
NA,TRBJ2-3,NA,TRBV7-2,TGTGCCAGCAGCTACAGGGGGAGGGCAGATACGCAGTATTTT,CASSYRGRADTQYF
NA,TRBJ2-7,NA,TRBV4-3,TGCGCCAGCAGCCAAGATAGGAGCTCCTACGAGCAGTACTTC,CASSQDRSSYEQYF
NA,TRBJ2-7,NA,TRBV21-1,TGTGCCAGCAGCAACGGTAGGAGCTGCGAGCAGTACTTC,CASSNGRSCEQYF
NA,TRBJ2-3,NA,TRBV25-1,TGTGCCAGCAGTTTGGCTAGCCGAAGAGATACGCAGTATTTT,CASSLASRRDTQYF
NA,TRBJ1-1,once,TRBV7-9,TGTGCCAGCAGCTCTCGAATGACAAACACTGAAGCTTTCTTT,CASSSRMTNTEAFF
NA,TRBJ1-2,NA,TRBV9,TGTGCCAGCAGCGTAGTGACAGGCCCTAACTATGGCTACACCTTC,CASSVVTGPNYGYTF
TRBD1,TRBJ2-3,NA,TRBV5-6,TGTGCCAGCAGCGCCGCCGGGACAGGGGGCAGAGATACGCAGTATTTT,CASSAAGTGGRDTQYF
TRBD1,TRBJ1-2,NA,TRBV2,TGTGCCAGCAGACAGGGGGCTTCGGGTGGCTACACCTTC,CASRQGASGGYTF
NA,TRBJ1-1,NA,TRBV7-2,TGTGCCAGCAGCTTATGGGGAGACACTGAAGCTTTCTTT,CASSLWGDTEAFF
NA,TRBJ2-1,NA,TRBV5-1,TGCGCCAGCAGCCCCTCGAGGGCGGTCAATGAGCAGTTCTTC,CASSPSRAVNEQFF
NA,TRBJ2-2,once,TRBV9,TGTGCCAGCAGCCCGACTAGTTCCGGGGAGCTGTTTTTT,CASSPTSSGELFF
TRBD1,TRBJ2-7,NA,TRBV19,TGTGCCAGTAGCTCGACAGGGTCCTACGAGCAGTACTTC,CASSSTGSYEQYF
TRBD1,TRBJ2-7,NA,TRBV6-5,TGTGCCAGCACTACCCGGGACAGGGTAGTCGAGCAGTACTTC,CASTTRDRVVEQYF
TRBD1,TRBJ1-1,once,TRBV7-3,TGTGCCAGCAGAGTGACAGGGGGTACTGAAGCTTTCTTT,CASRVTGGTEAFF
TRBD1,TRBJ2-1,NA,TRBV24-1,TGTGCCACCAGTGATTCAAGACCGGGACAGGGATACAATGAGCAGTTCTTC,CATSDSRPGQGYNEQFF
TRBD2,TRBJ2-1,once,TRBV9,TGTGCCAGCAGCGTCACGGGGACTAGCACCTACAATGAGCAGTTCTTC,CASSVTGTSTYNEQFF
TRBD1,TRBJ1-4,NA,TRBV28,TGTGCCAGCAGCTCGGCCGGGACAGCAAATGAAAAACTGTTTTTT,CASSSAGTANEKLFF
TRBD1,TRBJ2-1,many,TRBV18,TGTGCCAGCTCACTGACAGGGTACTACAATGAGCAGTTCTTC,CASSLTGYYNEQFF
NA,TRBJ1-2,NA,TRBV6-1,TGTGCCAGCAGTGAAGTCGTTCGGTCTGGCTACACCTTC,CASSEVVRSGYTF
NA,TRBJ2-1,NA,TRBV5-6,TGTGCCAGCAGCTTGGTTGGGGCCCCCACGGGCAATGAGCAGTTCTTC,CASSLVGAPTGNEQFF
TRBD1,TRBJ2-7,NA,TRBV19,TGTGCCAGTAGTCGGGACAGGGACTCCTACGAGCAGTACTTC,CASSRDRDSYEQYF
NA,TRBJ2-5,NA,TRBV12-5,TGTGCTTCCGGGGGAAGCCAAGAGACCCAGTACTTC,CASGGSQETQYF
TRBD2,TRBJ2-1,once,TRBV7-2,TGTGCCAGCAGCTCCGGGACTAGCCCATACAATGAGCAGTTCTTC,CASSSGTSPYNEQFF
NA,TRBJ2-7,NA,TRBV3-1/TRBV3-2,TGTGCCAGCAGCCAAGAGCTTGACAGCTCCTACGAGCAGTACTTC,CASSQELDSSYEQYF